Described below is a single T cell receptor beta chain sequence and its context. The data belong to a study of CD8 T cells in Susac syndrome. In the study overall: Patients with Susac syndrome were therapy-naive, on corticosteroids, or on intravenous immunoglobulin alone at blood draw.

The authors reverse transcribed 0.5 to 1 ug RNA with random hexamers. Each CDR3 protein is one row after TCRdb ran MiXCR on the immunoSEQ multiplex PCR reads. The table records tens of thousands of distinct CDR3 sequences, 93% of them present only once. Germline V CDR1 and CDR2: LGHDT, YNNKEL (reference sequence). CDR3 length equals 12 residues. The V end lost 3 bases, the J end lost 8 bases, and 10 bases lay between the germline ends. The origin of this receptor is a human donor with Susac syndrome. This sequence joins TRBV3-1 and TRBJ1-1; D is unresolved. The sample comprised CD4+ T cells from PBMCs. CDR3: CASSHRNREAFF. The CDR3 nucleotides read TGTGCCAGCAGCCACCGGAACCGAGAAGCTTTCTTT.